This note documents a single T cell receptor beta chain sequence. This CDR3 comprises 16 residues. Germline values: CDR1 SGHVS, CDR2 FNYEAQ. Trimming cost V 1 base and J 3 bases; bases outside gene matches: 6. Assay used: immunoSEQ multiplex PCR; TCRdb lists only in-frame clones, some missing. In the table there are 65,000 to 85,000 clones, under 95% of which are singletons. The sample originates from a study of technical replicates of blood from several donors. The V call is TRBV7-6, the J call TRBJ2-1; TRBD1 matches 7 bases. The sample comprised T cells isolated from PBMCs. The TCR sequence derives from a human donor in good health. Here the CDR3 DNA reads TGTGCCAGCAGCTTAGTTTCGACAGGGCGCTACAATGAGCAGTTCTTC. Protein: CASSLVSTGRYNEQFF.